The table lists the clone carrying this T cell receptor beta chain with a count of one. The antigen is not known. The data derive from a study of CD8+ T cells in alopecia areata. Reverse transcribed after extraction, RNA yielded cDNA as the sequencing template. The data were produced by immunoSEQ multiplex PCR, yet TCRdb's version contains in-frame clones alone and is incomplete. This sample carries 150,000 to 200,000 clones, about 47% of them seen once, and the ten largest clones take around a tenth. Germline V CDR1 and CDR2: SGHDT, YYEEEE. The CDR3 spans 14 residues. Deletions cut 0 bases from V and 8 bases from J, with 12 bases between. The treatment here: oral pan-JAK inhibitor, 5-10 mg twice daily. Both CD4+ and CD8+ T cells were separated by sorting PBMCs. Study-wide results and caveats: Both scalp clonality and the expanded CD8+ clones among the top 100 showed a significant decrease with tofacitinib. Lesional tissue from the scalp (especially in alopecia totalis/universalis) showed higher clonality than normal scalp. Mice showed TCR sharing more clearly than patients did, possibly owing to HLA.

The sample here was CD8+ T cells sorted from blood, taken at approximately week 51, from a patient treated with tofacitinib. V gene TRBV5-6 combines with J gene TRBJ2-1; no firm D call. The origin of this receptor is a human donor with alopecia areata. DNA of the CDR3: TGTGCCAGCAGCTTGGTGCAGGCTCCGGATGAGCAGTTCTTC. As protein: CASSLVQAPDEQFF.